This T cell receptor (beta chain) was captured in a study of Ad26.COV2.S vaccination and SARS-CoV-2 variants (dated by TCRdb to about 2021). General notes on the study: Donors in the vaccine arm were drawn from COV1001, a multicentre, randomized, double-blind, placebo-controlled phase I-IIa trial testing Ad26.COV2.S in healthy adults. Dosing of Ad26.COV2.S was intramuscular, at either 5x10^10 or 1x10^11 viral particles, delivered as one shot or as two shots spaced 56 days apart. TCRbeta repertoire sequencing was used to assess the specificity and breadth of SARS-CoV-2-reactive T cell receptors after Ad26.COV2.S vaccination. The TCR-sequenced set comprised approximately 32 samples: around 20 Ad26.COV2.S vaccine recipients, 5 placebo recipients and 8 SARS-CoV-2 convalescent individuals. Trial participants were randomized into five groups of five, in which low-dose or high-dose Ad26.COV2.S was given once or twice, or placebo was given on both occasions. Investigators remained blinded to trial group allocation during experiments and outcome assessment.

The CDR3 runs 13 residues from the cysteine to the phenylalanine. Only the CDR3 DNA is retained, 39 bases long and in frame from the first base. CDR1 GTSNPN and CDR2 SVGIG were looked up in the germline V gene (reference sequence). The trim is 2 bases for V and 3 bases for J, with a gap of 10 bases between the germline ends. The immunoSEQ Assay was used to sequence TCRbeta CDR3 regions. After extraction, genomic DNA underwent amplification by bias-controlled multiplex PCR, followed by high-throughput sequencing. On the study's bioinformatics: Collapsing and filtering of sequences were performed to quantify the absolute abundance of each unique TCRbeta CDR3 region. T cell fraction was estimated by normalization of TCRbeta template counts to usable DNA, with usable DNA being measured through amplification of reference genes present in all nucleated cells. Repertoire TCRs were annotated as SARS-CoV-2-specific by exact matching of V gene, CDR3 amino acid sequence and J gene to a known reactive TCR set. The reference SARS-CoV-2 TCR set came from MIRA and was filtered for enrichment in COVID-19-positive ImmuneCODE repertoires, removing public or cross-reactive TCRs. Drawing on the MIRA antigens, annotated TCRs were analysed further at the level of specific ORF or position within ORF. Depth was the summed frequency of annotated unique rearrangements, while breadth was defined as annotated unique rearrangements over total unique productive rearrangements. Two-sided Wilcoxon rank-sum tests were applied when comparing TCR breadth between groups. TCRdb stores this immuneACCESS table with in-frame sequences only. Part of the clones is absent; in the studies checked, under half of the shortfall reflects unresolved V genes, and no reason is known for the rest. V and J calls plus clone size are reproduced from that table; the DNA served to infer D and trimming. In all, the sample holds approximately 350,000 clones, and 80% to 90% of those were seen once. The top ten hold 3.4% of the sample.

The treatment or condition label for this specimen denotes: around 19 received Ad26.COV2.S at low or high dose, single or two shots; 5 received placebo; per-sample allocation not given. For vaccine and placebo recipients, the sequenced repertoires came from samples collected on day 63 after the first injection. Between 29 July and 7 August 2020, Cohort 1b enrolled about 27 adults aged 18-55 years at one site in Boston, USA. Ad26.COV2.S was a replication-incompetent adenovirus type 26 vector expressing a prefusion-stabilized SARS-CoV-2 spike protein from the original Wuhan strain. As concerns this clone: Its antigen target is currently unknown. Per-nucleotide qualities are absent, and no much larger clonotype sits a single base away.

Broad study findings and their caveats: Spike-specific TCR breadth was higher in Ad26.COV2.S recipients than in placebo recipients (P = 0.0014). Comparable non-spike TCR breadth was observed between vaccine and placebo recipients, consistent with only spike being contained in the vaccine. After vaccination, spike-specific CD8+ and CD4+ T cell responses were reported to show substantial breadth. The study lacked the statistical power to compare responses across vaccine doses or regimens. The authors noted that the TCR breadth and depth analyses may have underestimated total T cell responses.

This receptor was identified in a person aged 18-60 years who received the Ad26.COV2.S COVID-19 vaccine or a placebo. The rearranged segments are TRBV30 and TRBJ1-1, and possibly TRBD1, on 6 matching bases. The material was peripheral blood, obtained in a trial of Ad26.COV2.S vaccine versus placebo. The CDR3 corresponds to CAWSITGYTEAFF. The nucleotide sequence is TGTGCCTGGAGTATAACAGGGTACACTGAAGCTTTCTTT.